These 14 T cell receptor beta chains originate from one sample sequenced in a study of CD8 T cells in Susac syndrome. A quantity of about 0.5 to 1 ug RNA underwent reverse transcription using random hexamers. Via MiXCR, TCRdb re-called the immunoSEQ multiplex PCR reads, giving one row per CDR3 protein. Of about 140,000 distinct CDR3 sequences in the sample, over 90% were seen once. Sequencing used CD4+ T cells from PBMCs. These receptors were obtained from a human donor with Susac syndrome.

J is TRBJ2-1 and V is TRBV5-1, with 11 bases aligning to TRBD1. The V and J ends lost 4 bases and 1 base, in that order; junction bases with no gene match: 7. CDR1 SGHRS and CDR2 YFSETQ come from the germline V gene. The CDR3 is 17 residues long. CDR3 sequence (DNA): TGCGCCAGCAGCCAAGGACAGGGGGCGCGATCCTACAATGAGCAGTTCTTC. It is translated as CASSQGQGARSYNEQFF.

The rearrangement links TRBV20-1 to TRBJ1-2; D is perhaps TRBD1 (5 bases). The CDR3 sequence is 12 residues long. Germline assignment: CDR1 DFQATT and CDR2 SNEGSKA (reference sequence). CDR3 nucleotide sequence: TGCACCCTAGGGACGAATAACTATGGCTACACCTTC. It specifies CTLGTNNYGYTF.

The chain recombines TRBV9 with TRBJ1-5; D uncertain. The ends were cut back, 0 bases at V and 0 bases at J, with 1 base in the middle. The germline gives CDR1 SGDLS, CDR2 YYNGEE. There are 13 residues in the CDR3. CDR3 sequence reads: CASSVASNQPQHF. The CDR3 nucleotides are TGTGCCAGCAGCGTAGCTAGCAATCAGCCCCAGCATTTT.

The rearrangement uses TRBV12-5 and TRBJ1-2; D not certain. CDR1 and CDR2 (germline): LGHNT, FRNRAP. The length of the CDR3 is 12 residues. The V end lost 6 bases, the J end lost 1 base, and 6 bases lay between the germline ends. The DNA for the CDR3 is TGTGCTAGTGGCGTAAATAACTATGGCTACACCTTC. This translates into CASGVNNYGYTF.

The genes are TRBV7-9 and TRBJ1-4; weak D call: TRBD1 (5 bases). In germline, CDR1 is SEHNR, CDR2 FQNEAQ (reference sequence). This CDR3 has 16 residues. V was cut by 2 bases and J by 8 bases, with 18 bases left in between. The CDR3 loop reads CASSLPAGGRLEKLFF. The CDR3 DNA reads as TGTGCCAGCAGCTTACCAGCTGGGGGGAGATTGGAAAAACTGTTTTTT.

This clonotype was detected once. The chain carries TRBV20-1 and TRBJ2-1, with D perhaps being TRBD1 or TRBD2 (5 bases each). CDR1 and CDR2 (germline): DFQATT, SNEGSKA (reference sequence). The CDR3 has 10 amino acids. V lost 5 bases to trimming and J lost 12 bases, with 11 bases between them. The CDR3 loop is CSAWDRRQFF. The CDR3 DNA is TGCAGTGCTTGGGACCGCAGGCAGTTCTTC.

The V call is TRBV29-1, the J call TRBJ2-7; the match to TRBD1 covers 9 bases. CDR1 SQVTM and CDR2 ANQGSEA come from the germline V gene. This CDR3 spans 14 amino acids. Written as DNA, the CDR3 is TGCATCCTAGGTACGGGACAGGGATGTGACGAGCAGTACTTC. Protein product: CILGTGQGCDEQYF.

The chain joins TRBV20-1 to TRBJ1-1, with no clear D. V shed 3 bases and J shed 1 base, with 9 bases lying between them. There are 13 residues in the CDR3. CDR1 and CDR2 from the germline V gene are DFQATT and SNEGSKA (reference sequence). The DNA for the CDR3 is TGCAGTGCTAGGCCCTGGGCGAACACTGAAGCTTTCTTT. Its protein product is CSARPWANTEAFF.

CDR3 sequence: CSASERAQLKGYTF. The CDR3 nucleotides are TGCAGTGCCTCCGAGCGGGCCCAGCTTAAGGGCTACACCTTC. The chain joins TRBV20-1 to TRBJ1-2, with unresolved D. The CDR3 contains 14 residues. Looked up from germline, CDR1 is DFQATT and CDR2 is SNEGSKA (reference sequence). Trimming left V 6 bases short and J 8 bases short, with 22 bases between.

The chain carries TRBV20-1 and TRBJ1-1; D unresolved. This CDR3 contains 10 residues. The germline V gene encodes CDR1 DFQATT and CDR2 SNEGSKA (reference sequence). V was pared by 2 bases and J by 11 bases, with 9 bases between. The CDR3 DNA is TGCAGTGCTAGATCGGGAGCGGCTTTCTTT. It is translated as CSARSGAAFF.

This rearrangement joins TRBV11-2 to TRBJ2-5, with D possibly TRBD2 on 6 matching bases. The CDR3 is 13 residues long. Germline V lookup: CDR1 SGHAT, CDR2 FQNNGV. V was cut by 6 bases and J by 5 bases, with 13 bases left in between. For the CDR3, the DNA is TGTGCCAGCAGTCGTTGGGGGGTCGAGACCCAGTACTTC. Protein product: CASSRWGVETQYF.

The chain uses TRBV7-3 and TRBJ1-6; D not resolved. The germline gives CDR1 SGHTA, CDR2 FQGTGA. The CDR3 loop spans 13 amino acids. With 4 bases removed from V and 7 bases from J, the gap between germline ends came to 8 bases. In DNA form, the CDR3 reads TGTGCCAGCAGCTCCCAACCAAATTCACCCCTCCACTTT. Translation gives CASSSQPNSPLHF.

The V and J genes are TRBV4-1 and TRBJ2-7; 8 bases agree with TRBD1. Germline CDR1 MGHRA, CDR2 YSYEKL. Unmatched junction bases numbered 9, after V lost 4 bases and J lost 4 bases. The CDR3 contains 15 residues. In nucleotides, the CDR3 is TGCGCCAGCAGCCCAGGGGACAGGTCCTATTACGAGCAGTACTTC. It specifies CASSPGDRSYYEQYF.

The chain employs TRBV24-1 and TRBJ2-3, with D hard to call. The CDR3 has 15 amino acids. V lost 5 bases, J lost 2 bases, and 13 bases lay in between. Germline CDR1 reads KGHDR; CDR2 reads SFDVKD. CDR3 loop: CATSGPGGPTDTQYF. The DNA of the CDR3 is TGTGCCACCAGTGGCCCGGGCGGCCCCACAGATACGCAGTATTTT.